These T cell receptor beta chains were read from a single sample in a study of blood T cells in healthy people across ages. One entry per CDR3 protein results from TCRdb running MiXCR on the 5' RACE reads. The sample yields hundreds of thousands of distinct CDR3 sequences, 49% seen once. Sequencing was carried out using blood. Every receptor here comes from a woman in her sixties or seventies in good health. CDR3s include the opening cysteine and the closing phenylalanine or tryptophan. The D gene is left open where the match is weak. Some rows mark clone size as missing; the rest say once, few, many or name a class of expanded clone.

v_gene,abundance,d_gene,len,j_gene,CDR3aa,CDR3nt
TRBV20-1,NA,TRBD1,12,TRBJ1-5,CSAGQGVQPQHF,TGCAGTGCTGGACAGGGGGTTCAGCCCCAGCATTTT
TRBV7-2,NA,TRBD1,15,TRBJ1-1,CASSPGGHRFTEAFF,TGTGCCAGCAGTCCAGGGGGACACAGGTTCACTGAAGCTTTCTTT
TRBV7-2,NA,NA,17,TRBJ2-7,CASSAGQRFTRSYEQYF,TGTGCCAGCAGCGCCGGACAGAGGTTTACGAGGTCCTACGAGCAGTACTTC
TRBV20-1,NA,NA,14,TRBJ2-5,CSAKDWALGETQYF,TGCAGTGCTAAGGACTGGGCCCTGGGGGAGACCCAGTACTTC
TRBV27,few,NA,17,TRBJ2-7,CASSLNLEGLGLYEQYF,TGTGCCAGCAGTTTAAACCTCGAGGGACTGGGTCTCTACGAGCAGTACTTC
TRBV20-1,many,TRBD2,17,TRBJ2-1,CSARDPDASGRDYEQFF,TGCAGTGCTAGAGATCCAGACGCTAGCGGGAGGGACTATGAGCAGTTCTTC
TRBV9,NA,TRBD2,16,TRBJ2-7,CASSVGAGEGYNEQYF,TGTGCCAGCAGCGTAGGAGCGGGAGAGGGATACAATGAGCAGTACTTC
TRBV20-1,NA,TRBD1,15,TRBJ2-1,CSATPTRGRWDEQFF,TGCAGTGCTACCCCCACCAGGGGGCGCTGGGATGAGCAGTTCTTC
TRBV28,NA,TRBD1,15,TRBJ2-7,CASSLQDRGLGEQYF,TGTGCCAGCAGTCTCCAGGACAGGGGGTTGGGCGAGCAGTACTTC
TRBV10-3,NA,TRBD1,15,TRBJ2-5,CAISAGQGGQETQYF,TGTGCCATCAGTGCAGGACAGGGGGGACAAGAGACCCAGTACTTC
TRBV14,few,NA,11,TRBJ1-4,CASSPGRQLFF,TGTGCCAGCAGCCCCGGAAGACAACTGTTTTTT
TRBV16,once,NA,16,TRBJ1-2,CASSQSLASGYYGYTF,TGTGCCAGCAGCCAATCCCTGGCTTCAGGGTACTATGGCTACACCTTC
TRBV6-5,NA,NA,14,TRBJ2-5,CASSYVSEQGTQYF,TGTGCCAGCAGTTACGTGTCAGAGCAAGGGACCCAGTACTTC
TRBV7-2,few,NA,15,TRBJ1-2,CASSLGTTSRDGYTF,TGTGCCAGCAGCTTAGGGACGACATCCCGTGATGGCTACACCTTC
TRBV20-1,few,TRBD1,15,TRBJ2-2,CSARSPGQGAGELFF,TGCAGTGCTAGGTCTCCGGGACAGGGGGCCGGGGAGCTGTTTTTT
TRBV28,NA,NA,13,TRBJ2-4,CASRDIAKNIQYF,TGTGCCAGCAGGGACATAGCCAAAAACATTCAGTACTTC
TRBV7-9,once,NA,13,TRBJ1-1,CASSCNSNTEAFF,TGTGCCAGCAGCTGCAACAGCAACACTGAAGCTTTCTTT
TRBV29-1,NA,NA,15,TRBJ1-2,CSVYQGITFIGGYTF,TGCAGCGTCTATCAGGGAATTACCTTTATTGGTGGCTACACCTTC
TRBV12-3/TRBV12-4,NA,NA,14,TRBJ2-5,CASSPQTVSRTQYF,TGTGCCAGCAGTCCTCAGACAGTGTCAAGGACCCAGTACTTC
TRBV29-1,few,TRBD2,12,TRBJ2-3,CSSCGGEDTQYF,TGCAGCTCCTGTGGGGGGGAAGATACGCAGTATTTT
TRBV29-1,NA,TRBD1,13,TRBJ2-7,CSAGQGATYEQYF,TGCAGCGCAGGACAGGGGGCCACCTACGAGCAGTACTTC
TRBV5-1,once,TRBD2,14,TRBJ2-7,CASGAGLADYEQYF,TGCGCCAGTGGCGCGGGACTAGCGGACTACGAGCAGTACTTC
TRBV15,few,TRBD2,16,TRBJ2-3,CATSRATAGITDTQYF,TGTGCCACCAGCAGAGCTACAGCGGGGATCACAGATACGCAGTATTTT
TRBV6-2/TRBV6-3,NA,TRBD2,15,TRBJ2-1,CASSYLGTRSHGQFF,TGTGCCAGCAGTTACCTTGGGACTAGGTCCCATGGGCAGTTCTTC
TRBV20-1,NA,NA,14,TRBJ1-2,CSARDFRGSYGYTF,TGCAGTGCTAGAGATTTCAGGGGCAGCTATGGCTACACCTTC
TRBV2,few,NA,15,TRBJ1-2,CASSALRSAGYGYTF,TGTGCCAGCAGTGCTCTCCGCAGTGCAGGCTATGGCTACACCTTC
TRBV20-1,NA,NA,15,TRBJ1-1,CSAREHRQMNTEAFF,TGCAGTGCTAGAGAGCACAGACAGATGAACACTGAAGCTTTCTTT
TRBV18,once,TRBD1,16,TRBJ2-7,CASSLKPGTGAGEQYF,TGTGCCAGCTCACTGAAACCCGGGACAGGGGCGGGCGAGCAGTACTTC